These 26 T cell receptor beta chains share one sample of origin, sequenced in a study of persistence of HIV-infected CD4 T cells. Antigen specificity for these receptors is unknown. Cells were stimulated with overlapping HIV-1 Gag 15-mer peptides. CD4+ T cells upregulating both CD40 ligand and CD69 were sorted as responding cells. Sequencing used immunoSEQ version 4 in survey mode. Sequencing was performed with immunoSEQ multiplex PCR; in TCRdb, only in-frame clones are kept and a portion is missing. The table has around 13,000 clones, about 70% seen once. Sequenced material: CD4+ T cells sorted from PBMCs after roughly 18-hour stimulation, taken from a patient who received antiretroviral therapy. These receptors were obtained from an adult man with HIV who was CMV-seropositive.

V usage is TRBV2 and J usage is TRBJ1-4, with 9 nucleotides matching TRBD1. With 8 bases clipped from V and 5 bases from J, the junction kept 0 bases outside the gene matches. This CDR3 has 12 amino acids. CDR1 is SNHLY, CDR2 FYNNEI, per germline. The CDR3 DNA reads as TGTGCCAGCGGGACAGGGAATGAAAAACTGTTTTTT. Protein sequence: CASGTGNEKLFF.

This clone was seen once. The chain is built from TRBV11-2 and TRBJ1-1; 9 bases line up with TRBD1. Germline V gene sequence: CDR1 SGHAT, CDR2 FQNNGV. This CDR3 comprises 18 residues. The V segment lost 1 base and the J segment 3 bases; nucleotides outside the gene matches: 12. The chain's CDR3 is CASSLVRRDRDWYTEAFF. In nucleotides, the CDR3 is TGTGCCAGCAGCTTAGTCCGGCGGGACAGGGACTGGTACACTGAAGCTTTCTTT.

This clone was found a few times. The gene calls are TRBV3-1 (or the pseudogene TRBV3-2) and TRBJ1-6, with D possibly matching TRBD1 (6 bases). The CDR3 contains 15 residues. Germline V lookup: CDR1 LGHDT, CDR2 YNNKEL (reference sequence). V was pared by 4 bases and J by 9 bases, with 16 bases between. CDR3 coding DNA: TGTGCCAGCAGCCCTCGGACAGTGCGGGGTTCACCCCTCCACTTT. It codes for CASSPRTVRGSPLHF.

V is TRBV3-1 (or the pseudogene TRBV3-2) and J is TRBJ2-7; D call uncertain. The germline V gene has CDR1 LGHDT and CDR2 YNNKEL (reference sequence). V lost 1 base to trimming and J lost 7 bases, with 11 bases between them. The CDR3 contains 13 residues. CDR3 bases: TGTGCCAGCAGCCAAGTGGAAGGGAAGGAGCAGTACTTC. This sequence encodes CASSQVEGKEQYF.

The chain has TRBV19 and TRBJ1-1, with 7 bases fitting TRBD1. V shed 3 bases, J shed 8 bases, and the junction held 12 bases outside the gene matches. This CDR3 is 15 amino acids long. In germline, CDR1 is LNHDA, CDR2 SQIVND (reference sequence). CDR3 loop: CASSILSSRGQEAFF. The CDR3 DNA reads as TGTGCCAGTAGTATCCTTTCATCAAGGGGGCAAGAAGCTTTCTTT.

This clone was counted only a few times. The chain employs TRBV5-1 and TRBJ2-5; D unclear. The germline V and J ends were trimmed by 1 base and 5 bases, with 15 bases remaining between them. The CDR3 has 15 amino acids. The germline gives CDR1 SGHRS, CDR2 YFSETQ. The CDR3 is CASSLTTTISETQYF. CDR3 bases: TGCGCCAGCAGCTTGACCACAACGATAAGCGAGACCCAGTACTTC.

The rearrangement joins TRBV5-4 to TRBJ2-3; D perhaps matches TRBD2 (5 bases). V was trimmed by 6 bases and J by 0 bases, leaving 17 bases between them. The CDR3 has 16 amino acids. In germline, CDR1 is SGHNT, CDR2 YYREEE (reference sequence). CDR3 sequence (DNA): TGTGCCAGCACCCCCGGCGGGTGGTACAGCACAGATACGCAGTATTTT. Amino acids: CASTPGGWYSTDTQYF.

This clone was seen a handful of times. The rearrangement joins TRBV29-1 to TRBJ1-2; D remains unclear. Germline V CDR1 and CDR2: SQVTM, ANQGSEA. There are 13 residues in the CDR3. Between the trimmed V and J ends, which lost 6 bases and 8 bases, there was a span of 19 bases. The CDR3 here is CSVWIRLSEGYTF. CDR3 coding DNA: TGCAGCGTCTGGATCCGACTTTCGGAAGGCTACACCTTC.

This clone is classed as medium-sized. The chain is built from TRBV6-6 and TRBJ1-6; D possibly corresponds to TRBD1 (6 bases). CDR3 length: 17 residues. The ends were cut back, 5 bases at V and 6 bases at J, with 20 bases in the middle. Germline V CDR1 and CDR2: MNHNY, SVGAGI (reference sequence). The CDR3 DNA reads as TGTGCCAGCAGTCCCTTCATTGGGGGGCAGACTAATTCACCCCTCCACTTT. Encoded protein: CASSPFIGGQTNSPLHF.

The V and J genes are TRBV6-1 and TRBJ2-1; D not resolved. The length of the CDR3 is 13 residues. Trimming left V 7 bases short and J 8 bases short, with 15 bases between. The germline V gene has CDR1 MNHNS and CDR2 SASEGT. CDR3 in amino acids: CASTRRSPDEQFF. Written as DNA, the CDR3 is TGTGCCAGCACCCGACGGTCTCCGGATGAGCAGTTCTTC.

The J gene is TRBJ1-1, the V gene TRBV7-3, with TRBD1 identical over 7 bases. The length of the CDR3 is 14 residues. The V gene end was trimmed by 0 bases and the J gene end by 6 bases; junction bases not matched to a gene: 4. Germline values: CDR1 SGHTA, CDR2 FQGTGA. CDR3 in amino acids: CASSLTGGSPEAFF. The CDR3 DNA is TGTGCCAGCAGCTTAACAGGGGGCAGCCCTGAAGCTTTCTTT.

The J gene is TRBJ2-3, the V gene TRBV28; D assignment may be TRBD1 or TRBD2 (5 bases each). Trimming took off 3 bases at V and 3 bases at J, with 13 bases between the two ends. The CDR3 spans 15 residues. The germline V gene has CDR1 MDHEN and CDR2 SYDVKM. CDR3 nucleotides: TGTGCCAGCAGTTTTCAGGGAGTAGGGACAGATACGCAGTATTTT. Translating gives CASSFQGVGTDTQYF. Drawing the rest from reference TRBV28 and TRBJ2-3, the complete variable domain is DVKVTQSSRYLVKRTGEKVFLECVQDMDHENMFWYRQDPGLGLRLIYFSYDVKMKEKGDIPEGYSVSREKKERFSLILESASTNQTSMYLCASSFQGVGTDTQYFGPGTRLTVL.

This sequence joins TRBV7-8 and TRBJ1-5; tentatively, D is TRBD1 (5 bases). The V gene lost 7 bases and the J gene lost 6 bases, with 25 bases spanning the gap. Germline loops: CDR1 SGHVS, CDR2 FQNEAQ. The CDR3 consists of 17 residues. In DNA form, the CDR3 reads TGTGCCAGCATCCCCGGCGAGGGACGCCGGGTGTTTCAGCCCCAGCATTTT. It yields the protein CASIPGEGRRVFQPQHF.

The chain uses TRBV19 and TRBJ1-2; D ambiguous. The CDR3 length is 13 residues. V shed 6 bases and J shed 2 bases, with 10 bases lying between them. CDR1 and CDR2 (germline): LNHDA, SQIVND (reference sequence). This chain's CDR3 is CASRGRANYGYTF. CDR3 sequence (DNA): TGTGCCAGTAGAGGACGGGCAAACTATGGCTACACCTTC.

V is TRBV6-5 and J is TRBJ2-2; maybe TRBD2 (5 bases). This CDR3 is built from 15 residues. Germline CDR1 reads MNHEY; CDR2 reads SVGAGI. With 5 bases removed from V and 1 base from J, the gap between germline ends came to 11 bases. CDR3 residues: CASSREGVNTGELFF. For the CDR3, the DNA is TGTGCCAGCAGTAGAGAGGGAGTGAACACCGGGGAGCTGTTTTTT.

The chain recombines TRBV19 with TRBJ1-5; no firm D call. CDR3 length equals 15 residues. V lost 0 bases, J lost 7 bases, and 13 bases lay in between. Per germline, CDR1 LNHDA and CDR2 SQIVND (reference sequence). The CDR3 is CASSIDYLPYQPQHF. The CDR3 coding sequence is TGTGCCAGTAGTATAGATTATTTGCCGTACCAGCCCCAGCATTTT.

The V call is TRBV6-5, the J call TRBJ2-7; a possible D gene is TRBD1 (5 bases). The CDR3 runs 14 residues. V was trimmed by 5 bases and J by 5 bases, leaving 16 bases between them. Germline loops: CDR1 MNHEY, CDR2 SVGAGI. CDR3 sequence (DNA): TGTGCCAGCAGTCCCCGCCCCAAGGGGCACGAGCAGTACTTC. This codes for CASSPRPKGHEQYF.

The chain links TRBV5-5 to TRBJ1-1; possible D gene TRBD1, 5 bases. This CDR3 has 16 amino acids. Trimming cost V 3 bases and J 0 bases, with 15 bases left between them. Per the germline V gene, CDR1 is SGHKS and CDR2 is YYEKEE (reference sequence). DNA for the CDR3: TGTGCCAGCAGCTCCGCTCCGGGACGCCTGAACACTGAAGCTTTCTTT. Its protein product is CASSSAPGRLNTEAFF.

In this sample, this clone turned up once. V usage is TRBV7-9 and J usage is TRBJ1-2; the D gene is possibly TRBD1 (6 bases). V lost 8 bases to trimming and J lost 0 bases, with 22 bases between them. The CDR3 covers 17 residues. Looked up from germline, CDR1 is SEHNR and CDR2 is FQNEAQ (reference sequence). CDR3 protein: CASWAGGAQSSNYGYTF. CDR3 coding DNA: TGTGCCAGCTGGGCGGGGGGCGCACAGTCATCTAACTATGGCTACACCTTC.

This sequence joins TRBV27 and TRBJ2-5; unclear D gene. V was clipped by 6 bases and J by 2 bases, with 10 bases between them. This CDR3 contains 13 residues. Germline CDR1 MNHEY, CDR2 SMNVEV (reference sequence). The CDR3 DNA sequence: TGTGCCAGCAGCCTAGGATGGCAAGAGACCCAGTACTTC. Protein product: CASSLGWQETQYF.

This clone is termed medium-sized (0.01 to 0.1%). The J gene is TRBJ1-5, the V gene TRBV19; D may be TRBD1 (5 bases). The CDR3 sequence is 15 residues long. The germline CDR1 and CDR2 sequences are LNHDA and SQIVND (reference sequence). Trimming cost V 5 bases and J 2 bases, with 13 bases left between them. The CDR3 here is CASSPPGTGNQPQHF. The CDR3 DNA is TGTGCCAGTAGTCCCCCAGGGACTGGCAATCAGCCCCAGCATTTT.

Written as DNA, the CDR3 is TGTGCCAGCAGACGATATACCGGGACCAGGACCGAAGCTTTCTTT. The encoded protein is CASRRYTGTRTEAFF. The chain recombines TRBV6-5 with TRBJ1-1; TRBD1 might be the D (5 bases). The CDR3 is 15 amino acids. V was pared by 6 bases and J by 8 bases, with 22 bases between. CDR1 is MNHEY, CDR2 SVGAGI, per germline.

This chain joins TRBV6-1 and TRBJ1-5, with no clear D. V lost 10 bases, J lost 3 bases, and 13 bases lay in between. Germline values: CDR1 MNHNS, CDR2 SASEGT. This CDR3 contains 13 residues. The CDR3 DNA is TGTGCCACTGTAGGAGGTCTCAATCAGCCCCAGCATTTT. The encoded protein is CATVGGLNQPQHF.

V usage is TRBV4-1 and J usage is TRBJ2-7, with 8 bases fitting TRBD1. Germline trimming cut 0 bases from V and 3 bases from J; bases unmatched to any gene: 1. Germline V gene data show CDR1 as MGHRA and CDR2 as YSYEKL. This CDR3 has 14 amino acids. CDR3 DNA: TGCGCCAGCAGCCAAGATGACAGGGGCTACGAGCAGTACTTC. Residues: CASSQDDRGYEQYF.

The rearrangement links TRBV6-5 to TRBJ2-3; a possible D gene is TRBD2 (6 bases). Trimming shortened V by 8 bases and J by 7 bases, and 22 bases separated the two germline ends. The CDR3 length is 15 residues. Germline-derived CDR1 and CDR2 are MNHEY and SVGAGI. Here the CDR3 reads CASAPRAGLPYTQYF. The CDR3 coding sequence is TGTGCCAGCGCACCGAGGGCGGGACTGCCCTATACGCAGTATTTT.

This CDR3 reads CATSRDRAAGDEKLFF. CDR3 in DNA: TGTGCCACCAGCAGAGATCGCGCCGCAGGGGACGAAAAACTGTTTTTT. The chain has TRBV15 and TRBJ1-4; D perhaps matches TRBD1 (6 bases). V was cut by 0 bases and J by 8 bases, with 16 bases left in between. The CDR3 loop spans 16 amino acids. Germline V gene sequence: CDR1 LNHNV, CDR2 YYDKDF (reference sequence).